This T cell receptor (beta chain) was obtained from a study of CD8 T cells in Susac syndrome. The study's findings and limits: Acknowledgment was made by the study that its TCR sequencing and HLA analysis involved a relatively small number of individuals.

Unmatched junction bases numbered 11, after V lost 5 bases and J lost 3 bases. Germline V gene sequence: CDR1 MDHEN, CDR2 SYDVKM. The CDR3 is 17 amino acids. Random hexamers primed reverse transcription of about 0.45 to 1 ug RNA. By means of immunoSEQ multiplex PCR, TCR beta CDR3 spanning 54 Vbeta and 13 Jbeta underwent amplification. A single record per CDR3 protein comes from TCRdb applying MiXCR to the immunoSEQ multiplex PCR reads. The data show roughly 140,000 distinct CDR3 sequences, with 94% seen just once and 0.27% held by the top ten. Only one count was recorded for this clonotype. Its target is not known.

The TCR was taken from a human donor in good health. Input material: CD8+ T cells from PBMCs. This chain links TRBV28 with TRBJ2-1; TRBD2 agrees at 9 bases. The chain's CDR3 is CASSLRSGRVYYNEQFF. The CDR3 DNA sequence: TGTGCCAGCAGTCTCCGTAGCGGGAGAGTTTACTACAATGAGCAGTTCTTC. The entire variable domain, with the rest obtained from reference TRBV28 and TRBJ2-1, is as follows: DVKVTQSSRYLVKRTGEKVFLECVQDMDHENMFWYRQDPGLGLRLIYFSYDVKMKEKGDIPEGYSVSREKKERFSLILESASTNQTSMYLCASSLRSGRVYYNEQFFGPGTRLTVL.